This is a list of T cell receptor beta chains from one sample in a study of follicular helper T cells after annual influenza vaccination. Profiling relied on immunoSEQ multiplex PCR, and the TCRdb table lists in-frame clones only, not all of them. Among about 11,000 clones, about 82% were seen once, and the ten largest hold around 0.79%. Sequences were derived from CXCR5- memory CD4+ T cells sorted from blood, sampled 6 weeks after influenza vaccination. Receptors originate from an adult who received the influenza vaccine. Both conserved end residues are part of each CDR3. D genes are given only for firm matches. Size tells how often a clone was seen (once, few, many) or the class of an expanded clone, and some rows leave it out.

clone size	J gene	V gene	D gene	CDR3 protein	CDR3 DNA
NA	TRBJ1-1	TRBV7-9	NA	CASTSDRRSNTEAFF	TGTGCCAGCACCTCTGACCGGAGGTCTAACACTGAAGCTTTCTTT
NA	TRBJ1-5	TRBV7-2	TRBD1	CASSLGGGVGNQPQHF	TGTGCCAGCAGCTTAGGAGGGGGCGTTGGCAATCAGCCCCAGCATTTT
once	TRBJ2-1	TRBV4-1	TRBD2	CASSRRGTDNEQFF	TGCGCCAGCAGCCGGCGGGGGACCGACAATGAGCAGTTCTTC
NA	TRBJ1-2	TRBV18	NA	CASSHPDRANYGYTF	TGTGCCAGCTCACATCCGGACAGAGCTAACTATGGCTACACCTTC
NA	TRBJ2-4	TRBV5-1	TRBD2	CASSLELAGAFAKNIQYF	TGCGCCAGCAGCTTGGAACTAGCGGGAGCATTCGCCAAAAACATTCAGTACTTC
NA	TRBJ2-1	TRBV18	TRBD2	CASSPPQREGWNEQFF	TGTGCCAGCTCACCACCGCAGCGGGAGGGCTGGAATGAGCAGTTCTTC
few	TRBJ2-5	TRBV20-1	NA	CSVREETQYF	TGCAGTGTTCGAGAGGAGACCCAGTACTTC
NA	TRBJ2-1	TRBV29-1	TRBD1	CSVMPGQGSNEQFF	TGCAGCGTTATGCCGGGACAGGGCAGCAATGAGCAGTTCTTC
NA	TRBJ1-3	TRBV7-2	NA	CASSRSRNSGNTIYF	TGTGCCAGCAGCCGATCAAGGAACTCTGGAAACACCATATATTTT
NA	TRBJ1-1	TRBV5-6	NA	CASSLQARGAFF	TGTGCCAGCAGCTTACAGGCTCGCGGAGCTTTCTTT
NA	TRBJ2-5	TRBV5-6	TRBD2	CASSWSLAGLQETQYF	TGTGCCAGCAGCTGGTCCCTAGCGGGTCTCCAAGAGACCCAGTACTTC
NA	TRBJ2-7	TRBV6-1	TRBD1	CASNQDRTYEQYF	TGTGCCAGCAACCAGGACAGGACCTACGAGCAGTACTTC
NA	TRBJ2-1	TRBV6-5	TRBD1	CASSTGQGFGNEQFF	TGTGCCAGCAGCACGGGACAGGGTTTCGGGAATGAGCAGTTCTTC
NA	TRBJ1-5	TRBV28	NA	CASSLGARGNQPQHF	TGTGCCAGCAGTTTAGGGGCTAGAGGCAATCAGCCCCAGCATTTT
once	TRBJ2-7	TRBV7-2	NA	CASSSAASGPYEQYF	TGTGCCAGCAGCTCAGCAGCTTCTGGGCCCTACGAGCAGTACTTC
NA	TRBJ1-1	TRBV6-1	NA	CASSVGGGTEAFF	TGTGCCAGCAGTGTGGGGGGAGGGACTGAAGCTTTCTTT
NA	TRBJ1-1	TRBV6-5	NA	CASRRQPNTEAFF	TGTGCCAGCAGACGACAGCCGAACACTGAAGCTTTCTTT
NA	TRBJ1-1	TRBV5-4	TRBD1	CASSRTGLNTEAFF	TGTGCCAGCAGCCGGACAGGCCTGAACACTGAAGCTTTCTTT
once	TRBJ2-1	TRBV7-6	NA	CASSLNYAGFNEQFF	TGTGCCAGCAGCTTAAACTACGCGGGGTTCAATGAGCAGTTCTTC
NA	TRBJ2-7	TRBV25-1	TRBD1	CASSPPGQRYEQYF	TGTGCCAGCAGTCCACCGGGACAGCGATACGAGCAGTACTTC
once	TRBJ1-5	TRBV19	NA	CASSILNQPQHF	TGTGCCAGTAGTATTTTGAATCAGCCCCAGCATTTT
NA	TRBJ2-1	TRBV5-1	NA	CASSPAQGRVMGAEQFF	TGCGCCAGCAGCCCGGCACAGGGAAGAGTAATGGGCGCTGAGCAGTTCTTC
NA	TRBJ1-6	TRBV27	NA	CASSSPLHF	TGTGCCAGCTCTTCACCCCTCCACTTT
NA	TRBJ2-1	TRBV7-9	TRBD2	CASSPREWYEQFF	TGTGCCAGCAGCCCGCGGGAGTGGTACGAGCAGTTCTTC
NA	TRBJ2-7	TRBV30	TRBD2	CAWSRPLPGLAGGYEQYF	TGTGCCTGGAGTCGCCCTCTGCCGGGACTAGCGGGGGGGTACGAGCAGTACTTC
NA	TRBJ1-4	TRBV7-9	NA	CASSLGQRNEKLFF	TGTGCCAGCAGCTTAGGGCAGAGGAATGAAAAACTGTTTTTT